This TCR beta chain was sequenced during a study of graft-versus-host responses after intestinal transplantation. Study context: Grafts that recipients had were multivisceral, liver-intestinal, or isolated intestinal transplants. Every transplant recipient was induced with anti-thymocyte globulin, then maintained on tacrolimus and steroids for about 3 years.

Germline V lookup: CDR1 MGHDK, CDR2 SYGVNS. Trimming pared 4 bases from V and 4 bases from J, leaving 12 bases between. CDR3 size: 14 residues. This clone showed up just once. No antigen is known for it. Profiled with immunoSEQ multiplex PCR; TCRdb holds only in-frame clones, not every one. The sample has about 100,000 clones, more than 75% seen once. The TCR sequence derives from a human donor who was the organ donor for an intestinal transplant. The chain employs TRBV25-1 and TRBJ2-3; D remains unclear. Sample: unstimulated CD4+ T cells sorted from spleen or lymph node cells, taken before transplant. The CDR3 sequence is CASSARVSSDTQYF. The CDR3 DNA reads TGTGCCAGCAGTGCCCGGGTCAGCTCAGATACGCAGTATTTT. The full variable domain, with the rest looked up from reference TRBV25-1 and TRBJ2-3, is EADIYQTPRYLVIGTGKKITLECSQTMGHDKMYWYQQDPGMELHLIHYSYGVNSTEKGDLSSESTVSRIRTEHFPLTLESARPSHTSQYLCASSARVSSDTQYFGPGTRLTVL.